This T cell receptor beta chain was observed in a study of control samples from healthy donors and cancer patients. Method: immunoSEQ multiplex PCR; TCRdb's copy keeps in-frame clones and lacks some. The sample lists roughly 43,000 clones, 87% seen once, with about 10% in the top ten. CDR1 MNHEY and CDR2 SVGEGT come from the germline V gene. Trimming shortened V by 0 bases and J by 3 bases, and 14 bases separated the two germline ends. The CDR3 is 16 amino acids. Sequencing input: PBMCs. This receptor was obtained from a woman aged 60 to 75 with lung cancer. The rearrangement joins TRBV6-2 or TRBV6-3 to TRBJ1-1; possible D gene TRBD1, 5 bases. The CDR3 nucleotides are TGTGCCAGCAGTTACTCTCCAGGGCTTGGGGACACTGAAGCTTTCTTT. Protein: CASSYSPGLGDTEAFF.